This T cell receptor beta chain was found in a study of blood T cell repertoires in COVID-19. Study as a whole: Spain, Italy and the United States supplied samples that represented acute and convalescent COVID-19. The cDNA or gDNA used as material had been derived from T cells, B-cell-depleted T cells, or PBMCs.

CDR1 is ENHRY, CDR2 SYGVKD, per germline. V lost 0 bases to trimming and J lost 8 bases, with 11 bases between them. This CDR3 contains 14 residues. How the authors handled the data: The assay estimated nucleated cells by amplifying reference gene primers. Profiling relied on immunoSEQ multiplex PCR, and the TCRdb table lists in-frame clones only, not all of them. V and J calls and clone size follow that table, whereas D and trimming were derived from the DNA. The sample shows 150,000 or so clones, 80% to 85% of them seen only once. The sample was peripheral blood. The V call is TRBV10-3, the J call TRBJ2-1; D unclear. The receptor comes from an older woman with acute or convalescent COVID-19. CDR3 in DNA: TGTGCCATCAGTGAGTCTTTAGCTTTCGATGAGCAGTTCTTC. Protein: CAISESLAFDEQFF.